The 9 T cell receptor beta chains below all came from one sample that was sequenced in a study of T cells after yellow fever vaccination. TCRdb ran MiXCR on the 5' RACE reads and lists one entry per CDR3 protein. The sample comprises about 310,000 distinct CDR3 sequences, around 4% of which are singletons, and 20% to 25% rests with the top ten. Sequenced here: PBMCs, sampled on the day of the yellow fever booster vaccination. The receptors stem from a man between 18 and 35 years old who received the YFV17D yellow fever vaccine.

The CDR3 DNA follows: TGTGCCATCTATCGGGACAGCCCAAACTATGGCTACACCTTC. Translation: CAIYRDSPNYGYTF. The V gene is TRBV19, the J gene TRBJ1-2, with 7 bases matching TRBD1. The CDR3 runs to 14 residues. Germline lookup yields CDR1 LNHDA and CDR2 SQIVND (reference sequence). With 10 bases clipped from V and 2 bases from J, the junction kept 10 bases outside the gene matches.

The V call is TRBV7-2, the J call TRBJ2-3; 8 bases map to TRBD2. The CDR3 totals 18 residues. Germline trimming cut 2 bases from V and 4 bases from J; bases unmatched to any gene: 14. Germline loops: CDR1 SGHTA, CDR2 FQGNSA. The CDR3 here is CASSLQGLVGLRPDTQYF. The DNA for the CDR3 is TGTGCCAGCAGCTTACAGGGACTAGTCGGGTTGCGCCCAGATACGCAGTATTTT.

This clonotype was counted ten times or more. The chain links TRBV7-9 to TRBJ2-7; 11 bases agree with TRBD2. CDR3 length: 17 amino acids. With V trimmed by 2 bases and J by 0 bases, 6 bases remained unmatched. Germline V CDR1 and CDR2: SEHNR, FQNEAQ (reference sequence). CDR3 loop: CASSLSLAGALSYEQYF. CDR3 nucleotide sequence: TGTGCCAGCAGCTTATCACTAGCGGGGGCCCTCTCCTACGAGCAGTACTTC.

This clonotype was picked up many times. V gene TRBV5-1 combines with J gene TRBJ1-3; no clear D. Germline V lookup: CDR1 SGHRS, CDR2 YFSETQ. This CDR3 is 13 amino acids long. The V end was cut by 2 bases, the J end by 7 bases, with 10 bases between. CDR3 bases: TGCGCCAGCAGCTTATATACCGGGAACACCATATATTTT. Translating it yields CASSLYTGNTIYF.

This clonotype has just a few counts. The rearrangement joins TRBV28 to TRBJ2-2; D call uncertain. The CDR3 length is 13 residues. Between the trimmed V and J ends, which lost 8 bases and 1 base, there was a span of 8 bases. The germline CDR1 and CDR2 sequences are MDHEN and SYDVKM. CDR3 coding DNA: TGTGCCAGCTATGAAAGGAACACCGGGGAGCTGTTTTTT. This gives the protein CASYERNTGELFF. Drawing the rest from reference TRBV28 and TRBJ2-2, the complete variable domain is DVKVTQSSRYLVKRTGEKVFLECVQDMDHENMFWYRQDPGLGLRLIYFSYDVKMKEKGDIPEGYSVSREKKERFSLILESASTNQTSMYLCASYERNTGELFFGEGSRLTVL.

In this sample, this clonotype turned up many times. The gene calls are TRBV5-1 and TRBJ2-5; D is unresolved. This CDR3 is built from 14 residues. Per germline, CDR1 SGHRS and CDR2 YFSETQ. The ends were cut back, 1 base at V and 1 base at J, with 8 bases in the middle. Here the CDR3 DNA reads TGCGCCAGCAGCTTGTTGCCCCCCCAAGAGACCCAGTACTTC. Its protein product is CASSLLPPQETQYF.

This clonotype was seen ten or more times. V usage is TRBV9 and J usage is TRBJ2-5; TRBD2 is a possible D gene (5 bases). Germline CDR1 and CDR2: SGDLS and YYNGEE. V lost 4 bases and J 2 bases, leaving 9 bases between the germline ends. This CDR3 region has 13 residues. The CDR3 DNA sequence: TGTGCCAGCAGCCCAGCGGAACAAGAGACCCAGTACTTC. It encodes CASSPAEQETQYF.

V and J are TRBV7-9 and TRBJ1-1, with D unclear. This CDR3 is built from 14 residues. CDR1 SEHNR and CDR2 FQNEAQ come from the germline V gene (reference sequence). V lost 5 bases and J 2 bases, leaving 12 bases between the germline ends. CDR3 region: CASSLGKSNTEAFF. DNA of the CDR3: TGTGCCAGCAGCCTAGGGAAATCTAACACTGAAGCTTTCTTT.

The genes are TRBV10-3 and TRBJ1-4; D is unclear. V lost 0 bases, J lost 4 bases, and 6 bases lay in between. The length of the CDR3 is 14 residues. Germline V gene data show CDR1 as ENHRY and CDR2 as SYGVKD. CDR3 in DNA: TGTGCCATCAGTGAGTCGCTGGGTAATGAAAAACTGTTTTTT. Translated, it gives CAISESLGNEKLFF.